Listed here are 28 T cell receptor beta chains from one sample, sequenced in a study of breast tumors, draining lymph nodes, adjacent tissues. MiXCR was run by TCRdb on the multiplex PCR reads, yielding one entry per CDR3 protein. The repertoire includes approximately 21,000 distinct CDR3 sequences, around 41% of them detected once, and roughly a quarter sits in the top ten. The sample consisted of breast tumor tissue. These receptors all stem from a female donor with breast cancer. Some clones in this sample may be carry-over from other donors' samples.

This clonotype occurred many times. The chain recombines TRBV11-2 with TRBJ2-5; TRBD2 aligns across 9 bases. Germline trimming cut 5 bases from V and 4 bases from J; bases unmatched to any gene: 8. The CDR3 runs 15 residues. Germline V gives CDR1 SGHAT, CDR2 FQNNGV. CDR3 sequence (DNA): TGTGCCAGCAGCCGCTTGCGGGGGGGCCCAGAGACCCAGTACTTC. Translated, it gives CASSRLRGGPETQYF. Drawing the rest from reference TRBV11-2 and TRBJ2-5, the complete variable domain is EAGVAQSPRYKIIEKRQSVAFWCNPISGHATLYWYQQILGQGPKLLIQFQNNGVVDDSQLPKDRFSAERLKGVDSTLKIQPAKLEDSAVYLCASSRLRGGPETQYFGPGTRLLVL.

This clonotype was recorded many times. The V call is TRBV15, the J call TRBJ2-1; D may be TRBD1 (5 bases). CDR3 length: 15 amino acids. CDR1 LNHNV and CDR2 YYDKDF come from the germline V gene (reference sequence). V was trimmed by 8 bases and J by 8 bases, leaving 22 bases between them. CDR3 nucleotide sequence: TGTGCCACCGGGGCCTGGACACCGGCGGTGGATGAGCAGTTCTTC. Its translation is CATGAWTPAVDEQFF.

This clonotype was found many times. This rearrangement joins TRBV9 to TRBJ2-2, with TRBD1 identical over 7 bases. The germline gives CDR1 SGDLS, CDR2 YYNGEE. The CDR3 is made up of 12 amino acids. Losses at the gene ends were 6 bases for V and 6 bases for J; bases not matched to a gene: 2. CDR3 nucleotide sequence: TGTGCCAGCAACAGGGGTTCCGGGGAGCTGTTTTTT. Residues: CASNRGSGELFF.

This clonotype appeared many times. Being one base from a much bigger clone, this may be a read error. The chain combines TRBV7-2 with TRBJ2-5; D is tentatively TRBD1 or TRBD2 (6 bases each). Looked up from germline, CDR1 is SGHTA and CDR2 is FQGNSA. This CDR3 contains 15 residues. The CDR3 protein is CASSWGGGRQETQHF. DNA for the CDR3: TGTGCCAGCAGCTGGGGTGGGGGGCGACAAGAGACCCAGCACTTC.

This clonotype was observed at least ten times. The rearrangement links TRBV12-3 or TRBV12-4 to TRBJ1-4; TRBD1 aligns across 10 bases. This CDR3 region has 14 residues. V shed 7 bases and J 7 bases; nucleotides not matched to a gene: 6. CDR3 coding DNA: TGTGCCAGCACCTGGACAGGGGGAATTGAAAAACTGTTTTTT. Translated: CASTWTGGIEKLFF.

V and J are TRBV10-3 and TRBJ2-3; TRBD1 matches at 8 bases. Germline V gene data show CDR1 as ENHRY and CDR2 as SYGVKD. Trimming took 10 bases from V and 0 from J; bases not matched to a gene: 6. The length of the CDR3 is 14 residues. The CDR3 reads CATSGQVSTDTQYF. The CDR3 DNA reads TGTGCCACATCGGGACAGGTGAGCACAGATACGCAGTATTTT.

The genes are TRBV7-9 and TRBJ2-3; TRBD2 matches 14 bases. The CDR3 runs 17 residues. J was trimmed by 1 base and V by 4 bases; bases with no gene match: 4. Germline CDR1 is SEHNR and CDR2 is FQNEAQ (reference sequence). The CDR3 is CASSYPGLAGGTDTQYF. The CDR3 DNA sequence: TGTGCCAGCAGCTATCCGGGACTAGCGGGAGGCACAGATACGCAGTATTTT.

Ten or more counts support this clonotype. The V gene is TRBV30, the J gene TRBJ2-1; the D gene could be TRBD1 or TRBD2 (5 bases each). Trimming shortened V by 4 bases and J by 0 bases, and 13 bases separated the two germline ends. The germline CDR1 and CDR2 sequences are GTSNPN and SVGIG (reference sequence). CDR3 size: 15 residues. The CDR3 spells CAWTGDPYSYNEQFF. The CDR3 bases are TGTGCCTGGACCGGGGACCCCTACTCCTACAATGAGCAGTTCTTC.

V and J are TRBV20-1 and TRBJ2-3; 8 nucleotides agree with TRBD1. Losses at the gene ends were 5 bases for V and 2 bases for J; bases not matched to a gene: 12. Per germline, CDR1 DFQATT and CDR2 SNEGSKA (reference sequence). The CDR3 is made up of 16 amino acids. CDR3 nucleotides: TGCAGTGCTGAAGACCCTCAGGGGGCGAACACAGATACGCAGTATTTT. It is translated as CSAEDPQGANTDTQYF.

This chain connects TRBV5-1 to TRBJ2-5; 10 positions match TRBD1. Germline CDR1 and CDR2: SGHRS and YFSETQ. V lost 5 bases to trimming and J lost 0 bases; unmatched junction nucleotides: 4. The CDR3 covers 15 residues. Written as DNA, the CDR3 is TGCGCCAGCAGACGGACAGGGGGGTACCAAGAGACCCAGTACTTC. Translated, it gives CASRRTGGYQETQYF.

With regard to this clonotype: A much larger clone sits a single nucleotide away, making a read error possible. The chain combines TRBV7-9 with TRBJ1-3; D ambiguous. Germline V gene data show CDR1 as SEHNR and CDR2 as FQNEAQ (reference sequence). CDR3 length equals 16 residues. The CDR3 reads CASSLGHRDVGNTLYF. CDR3 nucleotides: TGTGCCAGCAGCTTAGGTCACAGAGATGTTGGAAACACCCTATATTTT.

The V call is TRBV6-2 or TRBV6-3, the J call TRBJ1-2; 9 bases are shared with TRBD1. V lost 5 bases to trimming and J lost 8 bases; unmatched junction nucleotides: 3. This CDR3 has 12 residues. CDR1 is MNHEY, CDR2 SVGEGT, per germline. CDR3 nucleotide sequence: TGTGCCAGCAGTCTCGGGACAGGGGGCTACACCTTC. It encodes CASSLGTGGYTF.

The chain joins TRBV12-3 or TRBV12-4 to TRBJ1-4; 8 bases are a match to TRBD1. The CDR3 has 15 amino acids. V shed 5 bases, J shed 7 bases, and the junction held 9 bases outside the gene matches. The chain's CDR3 is CASSTGTGPTEKLFF. In DNA, the CDR3 is TGTGCCAGCAGTACCGGGACAGGTCCAACTGAAAAACTGTTTTTT.

This rearrangement joins TRBV7-9 to TRBJ2-7; D is unclear. Germline V gives CDR1 SEHNR, CDR2 FQNEAQ (reference sequence). This CDR3 has 15 residues. Trimming cost V 5 bases and J 1 base, with 15 bases left between them. The CDR3 region is CASSPGFRSSYEQYF. The CDR3 bases are TGTGCCAGCAGCCCCGGGTTTAGGTCGTCCTACGAGCAGTACTTC.

This clonotype was observed many times. The rearrangement uses TRBV5-1 and TRBJ2-1, with TRBD2 matching over 11 bases. Germline CDR1 SGHRS, CDR2 YFSETQ. The CDR3 length is 14 residues. J was trimmed by 9 bases and V by 3 bases; bases with no gene match: 5. In nucleotides, the CDR3 is TGCGCCAGCAGCTATAGCGGGGGGGCCGGTGAGCAGTTCTTC. It yields the protein CASSYSGGAGEQFF.

The gene calls are TRBV29-1 and TRBJ2-3; a possible D gene is TRBD1 (6 bases). Trimming took off 4 bases at V and 3 bases at J, with 8 bases between the two ends. Germline CDR1 is SQVTM and CDR2 is ANQGSEA. This CDR3 has 12 residues. The CDR3 coding sequence is TGCAGCGTTGCTGACAGGACAGATACGCAGTATTTT. Its protein is CSVADRTDTQYF.

V is TRBV29-1 and J is TRBJ1-5; TRBD1 matches at 8 bases. Germline CDR1 SQVTM, CDR2 ANQGSEA. There are 14 residues in the CDR3. Trimming at V came to 5 bases and at J to 2 bases, leaving 5 bases not matched to a gene. In nucleotides, the CDR3 is TGCAGCGTTCGTGCGACAGGGGGCAATCAGCCCCAGCATTTT. Encoded protein: CSVRATGGNQPQHF.

The rearrangement links TRBV20-1 to TRBJ2-1; 11 positions agree with TRBD2. The CDR3 runs to 14 residues. Per germline, CDR1 DFQATT and CDR2 SNEGSKA (reference sequence). V was pared by 6 bases and J by 6 bases, with 7 bases of the junction left unmatched. The CDR3 is CSASQTSGTNEQFF. The CDR3 DNA follows: TGCAGTGCAAGTCAGACTAGCGGGACCAATGAGCAGTTCTTC.

The chain has TRBV20-1 and TRBJ2-1, with 10 bases matching TRBD1. The J segment lost 12 bases and the V segment lost 8 bases, leaving 13 bases of the junction unmatched. This CDR3 spans 13 amino acids. The germline gives CDR1 DFQATT, CDR2 SNEGSKA (reference sequence). In nucleotides, the CDR3 is TGCAGTTCAGAGGGGACAGGGGTTTTTAGGCAGTTCTTC. Its translation is CSSEGTGVFRQFF.

The sample holds many counts of this clonotype. The chain couples TRBV20-1 to TRBJ2-7; D gene ambiguous. Germline CDR1 DFQATT, CDR2 SNEGSKA (reference sequence). The CDR3 contains 15 residues. V dropped 1 base and J dropped 3 bases, with 16 bases sitting between them. CDR3 nucleotide sequence: TGCAGTGCTAGAGGCGCCCCTCCCCAACACTACGAGCAGTACTTC. It codes for CSARGAPPQHYEQYF.

The chain has TRBV12-3 or TRBV12-4 and TRBJ2-7, with 10 bases that match TRBD1. After removal of 8 bases from V and 6 bases from J, the junction contained 10 bases not matched to a gene. The CDR3 totals 14 residues. The CDR3 nucleotides are TGTGCCAGCGCACGACAGGGGGCGATAAGCGAGCAGTACTTC. Translating gives CASARQGAISEQYF.

This clonotype was found many times. The chain carries TRBV15 and TRBJ1-5; D is unresolved. This CDR3 is built from 16 residues. V was clipped by 0 bases and J by 0 bases, with 9 bases between them. CDR1 is LNHNV and CDR2 is YYDKDF in the germline V gene (reference sequence). The chain's CDR3 is CATSRDLGSSNQPQHF. The DNA for the CDR3 is TGTGCCACCAGCAGAGATCTGGGTAGTAGCAATCAGCCCCAGCATTTT.

This clonotype was observed at least ten times. The chain's CDR3 is CAISEFDPGRGGYTF. CDR3 nucleotide sequence: TGTGCCATCAGTGAATTTGACCCGGGAAGGGGTGGCTACACCTTC. This chain connects TRBV10-3 to TRBJ1-2; maybe TRBD1 (5 bases). This CDR3 is built from 15 residues. Between the trimmed V and J ends, which lost 3 bases and 7 bases, there was a span of 18 bases. Looked up from germline, CDR1 is ENHRY and CDR2 is SYGVKD.

This chain joins TRBV14 and TRBJ2-7; D is ambiguous. Looked up from germline, CDR1 is SGHDN and CDR2 is FVKESK. The CDR3 spans 11 residues. V lost 3 bases, J lost 3 bases, and 3 bases lay in between. The CDR3 is CASSQDYEQYF. The CDR3 nucleotides read TGTGCCAGCAGCCAGGACTACGAGCAGTACTTC.

This clonotype showed up many times. The chain carries TRBV2 and TRBJ1-5; D perhaps matches TRBD1 (6 bases). This CDR3 has 15 residues. Trimming removed 4 bases from V and 3 bases from J, with 13 bases in between. Germline loops: CDR1 SNHLY, CDR2 FYNNEI. CDR3 bases: TGTGCCAGCAGTGTGGGACAAGGGATCAATCAGCCCCAGCATTTT. Translation: CASSVGQGINQPQHF.

The chain is built from TRBV10-3 and TRBJ1-6; 10 nucleotides line up with TRBD1. This CDR3 is 16 amino acids long. The ends lost 2 bases at V and 8 bases at J; junction bases unmatched: 6. Germline values: CDR1 ENHRY, CDR2 SYGVKD. The DNA for the CDR3 is TGTGCCATCAGTGAGGTGACAGGGGGCGCTCATTCACCCCTCCACTTT. It specifies CAISEVTGGAHSPLHF.

The chain combines TRBV5-6 with TRBJ2-7, with 11 bases fitting TRBD1. Trimming removed 7 bases from V and 3 bases from J; junction bases left unmatched: 3. Germline lookup yields CDR1 SGHDT and CDR2 YYEEEE. CDR3 length: 13 amino acids. The CDR3 sequence: CASGQGAIYEQYF. CDR3 DNA: TGTGCCAGCGGACAGGGGGCCATCTACGAGCAGTACTTC. Full variable domain (outside the CDR3, taken from reference TRBV5-6 and TRBJ2-7): DAGVTQSPTHLIKTRGQQVTLRCSPKSGHDTVSWYQQALGQGPQFIFQYYEEEERQRGNFPDRFSGHQFPNYSSELNVNALLLGDSALYLCASGQGAIYEQYFGPGTRLTVT.

V usage is TRBV10-3 and J usage is TRBJ2-7; TRBD1 is a possible D gene (5 bases). Looked up from germline, CDR1 is ENHRY and CDR2 is SYGVKD. CDR3 length: 16 residues. V lost 0 bases and J lost 4, with 16 bases in between. CDR3 in amino acids: CAISESMGRVPYEQYF. The CDR3, as DNA: TGTGCCATCAGTGAGTCGATGGGCAGGGTACCGTACGAGCAGTACTTC.